This section outlines one T cell receptor (beta chain) sequence together with its context. This table comes from immunoSEQ multiplex PCR, and its TCRdb copy is limited to in-frame clones, with some not included. The sample has 2 million or so clones, approximately 95% seen once. CD8 cells regarded as naive lacked CD45RO, were positively chosen for CCR7, and omitted terminally differentiated effector memory CD45RA+ cells. The source of the sample is a study of shared clonotypes between healthy human individuals. Study overall: A donor's plate count was three for CD4 naive and three for CD4 memory; CD8 naive had two and CD8 memory one.

Sequenced: naive CD8+ T cells sorted from blood. This clonotype originated in a man between 18 and 35 years old in good health.

The CDR3 DNA sequence: TGTGCCAGCAGGGGGACAGGAGGGTTCTACGAGCAGTACTTC. Its protein is CASRGTGGFYEQYF. The rearrangement uses TRBV27 and TRBJ2-7; TRBD1 agrees at 8 bases. The V gene end was trimmed by 6 bases and the J gene end by 3 bases; junction bases not matched to a gene: 7. The CDR3 is 14 residues long. From germline, CDR1 is MNHEY and CDR2 SMNVEV (reference sequence).